These T cell receptor beta chains were read from a single sample in a study of blood T cells in healthy people across ages. TCRdb reprocessed the 5' RACE reads via MiXCR and lists one record per CDR3 protein. The data contain roughly 1,700,000 distinct CDR3 sequences, under 30% of them singletons. Sequenced material: blood. All receptors derive from a woman aged 25-40 years in good health. Each CDR3 is given with its conserved first and last residue. A D gene is named only where the DNA matches it firmly. A clone size is listed for some rows: how often the clone was seen (once, few, many), or a class if it is expanded.

j_call: TRBJ2-2; v_call: TRBV6-2/TRBV6-3; clone_size: NA; d_call: NA; cdr3_nt: TGTGCCAGCAGTTCTTTCCCGGAGAACACCGGGGAGCTGTTTTTT; cdr3_aa: CASSSFPENTGELFF
j_call: TRBJ2-7; v_call: TRBV20-1; clone_size: many; d_call: NA; cdr3_nt: TGCAGTGCTATGTCTTACGAGCAGTACTTC; cdr3_aa: CSAMSYEQYF
j_call: TRBJ2-7; v_call: TRBV6-6; clone_size: NA; d_call: NA; cdr3_nt: TGTGCCAGCAGAAACCCCGGGAGAGCCCGCGAGCAGTACTTC; cdr3_aa: CASRNPGRAREQYF
j_call: TRBJ2-5; v_call: TRBV24-1; clone_size: NA; d_call: NA; cdr3_nt: TGTGCCACATCGAGACAGCCCCAAGAGACCCAGTACTTC; cdr3_aa: CATSRQPQETQYF
j_call: TRBJ2-7; v_call: TRBV20-1; clone_size: many; d_call: TRBD1; cdr3_nt: TGCAGTGCTAGTGTGAACAGGGGGTACGAGCAGTACTTC; cdr3_aa: CSASVNRGYEQYF
j_call: TRBJ2-3; v_call: TRBV29-1; clone_size: NA; d_call: TRBD2; cdr3_nt: TGCAGTGTTTCGACTAGCATCACAGATACGCAGTATTTT; cdr3_aa: CSVSTSITDTQYF
j_call: TRBJ2-4; v_call: TRBV28; clone_size: NA; d_call: TRBD1; cdr3_nt: TGTGCCAGCAGTTCCCGGGACAGGGCTGGAGAGCAGTACTTC; cdr3_aa: CASSSRDRAGEQYF
j_call: TRBJ2-1; v_call: TRBV4-3; clone_size: NA; d_call: TRBD2; cdr3_nt: TGCGCCAGCAGCCAAGGGACTAGCGGCCTCGGTCAGTTCTTC; cdr3_aa: CASSQGTSGLGQFF
j_call: TRBJ1-5; v_call: TRBV3-1; clone_size: few; d_call: NA; cdr3_nt: TGTGCCAGCAGCCACCTTAGTAATCAGCCCCAGCATTTT; cdr3_aa: CASSHLSNQPQHF
j_call: TRBJ1-6; v_call: TRBV5-1; clone_size: few; d_call: TRBD1; cdr3_nt: TGCGCCAGCAGCATGCGGACAGGGAGGAATAATTCACCCCTCCACTTT; cdr3_aa: CASSMRTGRNNSPLHF
j_call: TRBJ2-1; v_call: TRBV20-1; clone_size: few; d_call: TRBD2; cdr3_nt: TGCAGTGCTACCATAGGGACTAGCGGGAGTAGTAATGAGCAGTTCTTC; cdr3_aa: CSATIGTSGSSNEQFF
j_call: TRBJ2-7; v_call: TRBV6-2/TRBV6-3; clone_size: many; d_call: NA; cdr3_nt: TGTGCCAGCAGTTACCCCTACTACGAGCAGTACTTC; cdr3_aa: CASSYPYYEQYF
j_call: TRBJ1-1; v_call: TRBV2; clone_size: NA; d_call: NA; cdr3_nt: TGTGCCAGCAGCGACGACGGGGGTTCTGAAGCTTTCTTT; cdr3_aa: CASSDDGGSEAFF
j_call: TRBJ2-1; v_call: TRBV7-2; clone_size: NA; d_call: NA; cdr3_nt: TGTGCCACCAGCTTATCCCAGGAAAATGAGCAGTTCTTC; cdr3_aa: CATSLSQENEQFF
j_call: TRBJ1-4; v_call: TRBV2; clone_size: once; d_call: TRBD1; cdr3_nt: TGTGCCAGCAAGGGACAGGCAGATGAAAAACTGTTTTTT; cdr3_aa: CASKGQADEKLFF
j_call: TRBJ1-2; v_call: TRBV20-1; clone_size: many; d_call: NA; cdr3_nt: TGCAGTGCTGAACGGTCCAACTATGGCTACACCTTC; cdr3_aa: CSAERSNYGYTF
j_call: TRBJ1-4; v_call: TRBV27; clone_size: few; d_call: NA; cdr3_nt: TGTGCCAGCAGTCTGGACGGCGGGAAACTGTTTTTT; cdr3_aa: CASSLDGGKLFF
j_call: TRBJ1-5; v_call: TRBV12-5; clone_size: NA; d_call: NA; cdr3_nt: TGTGCTAGTGGTCCTCAGAATCAGCCCCAGCATTTT; cdr3_aa: CASGPQNQPQHF
j_call: TRBJ2-1; v_call: TRBV5-1; clone_size: many; d_call: NA; cdr3_nt: TGTGCCAGCAGCTTAGGCCTCGTCTCCTACAATGAGCAGTTCTTC; cdr3_aa: CASSLGLVSYNEQFF
j_call: TRBJ2-1; v_call: TRBV5-1; clone_size: NA; d_call: TRBD2; cdr3_nt: TGCGCCAGCAGCCACCGACTAGCGGGGGAATACAATGAGCAGTTCTTC; cdr3_aa: CASSHRLAGEYNEQFF
j_call: TRBJ1-5; v_call: TRBV2; clone_size: few; d_call: NA; cdr3_nt: TGTGCCAGCAGTGGGTTTTTCGGGCCCGGTTTCGTGCCCCAGCATTTT; cdr3_aa: CASSGFFGPGFVPQHF
j_call: TRBJ2-7; v_call: TRBV20-1; clone_size: many; d_call: NA; cdr3_nt: TGCAGTGCTAGATCCAGCGGTAGCTCCTACGAGCAGTACTTC; cdr3_aa: CSARSSGSSYEQYF
j_call: TRBJ2-5; v_call: TRBV2; clone_size: NA; d_call: NA; cdr3_nt: TGTGCCAGCAGCCGAGCCTGGGAGACCCGGTACTTC; cdr3_aa: CASSRAWETRYF
j_call: TRBJ2-3; v_call: TRBV3-1; clone_size: NA; d_call: TRBD2; cdr3_nt: TGTGCCAGCAGCCCAAAAAGCGGGGCTAGCACAGATACGCAGTATTTT; cdr3_aa: CASSPKSGASTDTQYF
j_call: TRBJ2-7; v_call: TRBV7-9; clone_size: NA; d_call: NA; cdr3_nt: TGTCCCAGCAGCTCGCCCGGGGCAGGAAACTCCTACGAGCAGTACTTC; cdr3_aa: CPSSSPGAGNSYEQYF
j_call: TRBJ1-1; v_call: TRBV15; clone_size: NA; d_call: NA; cdr3_nt: TGTGCCACCAGTTACGGGGTGAACACTGAAGCTTTCTTT; cdr3_aa: CATSYGVNTEAFF
j_call: TRBJ2-1; v_call: TRBV3-1; clone_size: NA; d_call: NA; cdr3_nt: TGTGCCAGCAGACGGTACCAAGAGACCCAGTTCTTC; cdr3_aa: CASRRYQETQFF
j_call: TRBJ2-7; v_call: TRBV19; clone_size: few; d_call: NA; cdr3_nt: TGTGCCAGTAGTCCAGGGACCGGTTTTGGGAACAATGAGCAGTACTTC; cdr3_aa: CASSPGTGFGNNEQYF
j_call: TRBJ2-5; v_call: TRBV6-1; clone_size: many; d_call: NA; cdr3_nt: TGTGCCAGCAGTGAACCGAACCAAGAGACCCAGTACTTC; cdr3_aa: CASSEPNQETQYF
j_call: TRBJ1-5; v_call: TRBV28; clone_size: NA; d_call: TRBD1; cdr3_nt: TGTGCCGAGGGACAGGAGGGCAATCAGCCCCAGCATTTT; cdr3_aa: CAEGQEGNQPQHF
j_call: TRBJ2-5; v_call: TRBV15; clone_size: many; d_call: NA; cdr3_nt: TGTGCCACCAGCAGATCATTACGGGAAGAGACCCAGTACTTC; cdr3_aa: CATSRSLREETQYF
j_call: TRBJ2-7; v_call: TRBV29-1; clone_size: many; d_call: TRBD2; cdr3_nt: TGCAGCGTTTTGACTAGCGGGGACTACGAGCAGTACTTC; cdr3_aa: CSVLTSGDYEQYF
j_call: TRBJ2-4; v_call: TRBV14; clone_size: NA; d_call: NA; cdr3_nt: TGTGCCAGCAGCCAAGATGCGGGTCCCAAAAACATTCAGTACTTC; cdr3_aa: CASSQDAGPKNIQYF
j_call: TRBJ1-3; v_call: TRBV20-1; clone_size: NA; d_call: NA; cdr3_nt: TGCAGTGCTAGAGATGCGGTAGGAAACACCATATATTTT; cdr3_aa: CSARDAVGNTIYF
j_call: TRBJ2-3; v_call: TRBV20-1; clone_size: once; d_call: NA; cdr3_nt: TGCAGTGCTCTGGCCGGCAGGGGAAGCACAGATACGCAGTATTTT; cdr3_aa: CSALAGRGSTDTQYF
j_call: TRBJ1-5; v_call: TRBV5-6; clone_size: NA; d_call: NA; cdr3_nt: TGTGCCAGCAGCTTGGAACAACCTAATCAGCCCCAGCATTTT; cdr3_aa: CASSLEQPNQPQHF
j_call: TRBJ1-1; v_call: TRBV7-9; clone_size: few; d_call: NA; cdr3_nt: TGTGCCAGCAGCCTACGGGAGCAGGGGAACACTGAAGCTTTCTTT; cdr3_aa: CASSLREQGNTEAFF
j_call: TRBJ1-3; v_call: TRBV20-1; clone_size: NA; d_call: NA; cdr3_nt: TGCAGTGCTAGTATTTCGGGATCTGGAAACACCATATATTTT; cdr3_aa: CSASISGSGNTIYF
j_call: TRBJ1-2; v_call: TRBV6-1; clone_size: NA; d_call: NA; cdr3_nt: TGTGCCAGCAGTACGGGCCTCAACTATGGCTACACCTTC; cdr3_aa: CASSTGLNYGYTF
j_call: TRBJ1-5; v_call: TRBV20-1; clone_size: NA; d_call: NA; cdr3_nt: TGCAGTGCTAACCCAGGGTCGTGGGGTCAGCCCCAGCATTTT; cdr3_aa: CSANPGSWGQPQHF
j_call: TRBJ2-7; v_call: TRBV7-2; clone_size: NA; d_call: NA; cdr3_nt: TGTGCCAGCAGCTTACGCAGTGCCTCAGAAAGGCAGTACTTC; cdr3_aa: CASSLRSASERQYF
j_call: TRBJ2-3; v_call: TRBV6-5; clone_size: many; d_call: NA; cdr3_nt: TGTGCCAGCAGGCCTCCTCAGGGGCGATCGCAGTATTTT; cdr3_aa: CASRPPQGRSQYF
j_call: TRBJ2-3; v_call: TRBV6-5; clone_size: few; d_call: NA; cdr3_nt: TGTGCCAGCAGTTACCAGCCTAGCACAGATACGCAGTATTTT; cdr3_aa: CASSYQPSTDTQYF
j_call: TRBJ2-3; v_call: TRBV5-4; clone_size: NA; d_call: TRBD2; cdr3_nt: TGTGCCAGCAGCTTGAAGGCGGGAGGGGATACGCAGTATTTT; cdr3_aa: CASSLKAGGDTQYF
j_call: TRBJ2-5; v_call: TRBV3-1; clone_size: few; d_call: NA; cdr3_nt: TGTGCCAGCTCATTCGATGCCACAGAGACCCAGTACTTC; cdr3_aa: CASSFDATETQYF
j_call: TRBJ2-7; v_call: TRBV7-2; clone_size: few; d_call: NA; cdr3_nt: TGTGCCAGCAGCTTAGCGGCCAGGGGCCACGAGCGGTACTTC; cdr3_aa: CASSLAARGHERYF
j_call: TRBJ2-1; v_call: TRBV11-2; clone_size: NA; d_call: TRBD2; cdr3_nt: TGTGCCAGCAGCTTGGCTAGCGGGAGATTGGATGAGCAGTTCTTC; cdr3_aa: CASSLASGRLDEQFF
j_call: TRBJ2-4; v_call: TRBV6-2/TRBV6-3; clone_size: many; d_call: TRBD2; cdr3_nt: TGTGCAACTCGGGGGGACATTCAGTACTTC; cdr3_aa: CATRGDIQYF
j_call: TRBJ2-1; v_call: TRBV12-3/TRBV12-4; clone_size: many; d_call: TRBD1; cdr3_nt: TGTGCCAGCACTCGCTCCACAGGGGGGCTCTCCTCTCTCGAGCAGTTCTTC; cdr3_aa: CASTRSTGGLSSLEQFF
j_call: TRBJ2-3; v_call: TRBV7-3; clone_size: many; d_call: TRBD2; cdr3_nt: TGTGCCAGCAGCCTCACTAGCGGGGGAGCAGATACGCAGTATTTT; cdr3_aa: CASSLTSGGADTQYF
j_call: TRBJ2-3; v_call: TRBV7-2; clone_size: NA; d_call: TRBD1; cdr3_nt: TGTGCCAGCAGCCACGACAGGGGCCGAACGCAGTATTTT; cdr3_aa: CASSHDRGRTQYF
j_call: TRBJ2-7; v_call: TRBV6-2/TRBV6-3; clone_size: NA; d_call: TRBD1; cdr3_nt: TGTGCCAGCAGCCCGGGACAGACCCCCTACGAGCAGTACTTC; cdr3_aa: CASSPGQTPYEQYF
j_call: TRBJ2-5; v_call: TRBV18; clone_size: NA; d_call: NA; cdr3_nt: TGTGCCAGCTCACCATACGCCCAGGGTGGGCAAGAGACCCAGTACTTC; cdr3_aa: CASSPYAQGGQETQYF
j_call: TRBJ1-2; v_call: TRBV14; clone_size: NA; d_call: TRBD1; cdr3_nt: TGTGCCAGCAGCCACAGGGGGCAGGGTGGCTACACCTTC; cdr3_aa: CASSHRGQGGYTF
j_call: TRBJ2-7; v_call: TRBV4-2; clone_size: many; d_call: TRBD2; cdr3_nt: TGTGCCAGCAGCCAGGTTACTCAAGCGGGGGGAACCTACGAGCAGTACTTC; cdr3_aa: CASSQVTQAGGTYEQYF
j_call: TRBJ1-4; v_call: TRBV7-9; clone_size: NA; d_call: NA; cdr3_nt: TGTGCCAGCACCGGAGGGGGGACTAATGAAAAACTGTTTTTT; cdr3_aa: CASTGGGTNEKLFF
j_call: TRBJ2-7; v_call: TRBV5-1; clone_size: many; d_call: NA; cdr3_nt: TGCGCCAGCAGCTTAGGACCGACGGACGAGCAGTACTTC; cdr3_aa: CASSLGPTDEQYF